The source of this TCR beta chain is a study of blood T cell repertoires in COVID-19. At the level of the study: There were acute and convalescent COVID-19 samples, and they came from the United States, Italy and Spain. T cells, B-cell-depleted T cells, or PBMCs provided the cDNA or gDNA that served as material.

The CDR3 runs to 18 residues. With 0 bases clipped from V and 0 bases from J, the junction kept 11 bases outside the gene matches. Germline loops: CDR1 LGHNA, CDR2 YNFKEQ. Repertoires were generated with immunoSEQ multiplex PCR, while TCRdb's copy carries only in-frame clones and drops some. Of 250,000 to 350,000 clones listed, 70% to 90% are singletons. Sequenced: peripheral blood. The sequence came from a woman aged 60-75 years with acute or convalescent COVID-19. The chain uses TRBV4-2 and TRBJ2-7, with 7 bases matching TRBD2. The CDR3 DNA reads TGTGCCAGCAGCCAAGACACGTCTAGGCGGGACTACTCCTACGAGCAGTACTTC. This translates into CASSQDTSRRDYSYEQYF.